These 9 T cell receptor beta chains originate from one sample sequenced in a study of read filtering for tumor transcriptome and immune sequencing. Molecular barcoded adaptors covering alpha/delta and beta/gamma chains were used on approximately 400 ng RNA. A single record per CDR3 protein comes from TCRdb applying MiXCR to the reads. The sample has 100,000 to 150,000 distinct CDR3 sequences; about 13% are singletons. The sample comprised a population of CD138-negative cells sorted from bone marrow. These receptor sequences come from a donor over 35 with multiple myeloma.

This clonotype came up a few times. The gene calls are TRBV6-5 and TRBJ1-1; D uncertain. The CDR3 sequence is 13 residues long. Germline CDR1 and CDR2: MNHEY and SVGAGI. V was trimmed by 6 bases and J by 0 bases, leaving 8 bases between them. CDR3 coding DNA: TGTGCCAGCAGGTCATTCATGAACACTGAAGCTTTCTTT. Translation gives CASRSFMNTEAFF.

At least ten counts were recorded for this clonotype. CDR3 DNA sequence: TGTGCCAGCAGCGCAGGGAGGGCCACAAATGAGCAGTTCTTC. This sequence encodes CASSAGRATNEQFF. The V call is TRBV11-3, the J call TRBJ2-1; 7 bases line up with TRBD2. CDR1 and CDR2 from the germline V gene are SGHNT and YENEEA. The junction had 8 bases not matched to a gene; V was cut back by 5 bases and J by 7 bases. The CDR3 covers 14 residues.

In its sample, this clonotype was seen a few times. This may be a read error: a much more frequent sequence differs by one nucleotide. This chain connects TRBV24-1 to TRBJ1-2; 10 nucleotides match TRBD1. CDR1 and CDR2 (germline): KGHDR, SFDVKD. J was trimmed by 5 bases and V by 6 bases; bases with no gene match: 5. This CDR3 is 14 amino acids long. The CDR3 DNA sequence: TGTGCCACCAGTAACCAGGACAGGGGGTATGGCTACACCTTC. Amino acids: CATSNQDRGYGYTF.

This clonotype was recorded many times. The gene calls are TRBV20-1 and TRBJ2-1, with 13 bases identical to TRBD2. The V segment lost 1 base and the J segment 10 bases; nucleotides outside the gene matches: 4. The germline gives CDR1 DFQATT, CDR2 SNEGSKA (reference sequence). This CDR3 comprises 14 residues. The CDR3 loop is CSARVRTSGGEQFF. In DNA, the CDR3 is TGCAGTGCTAGAGTGAGGACTAGCGGGGGAGAGCAGTTCTTC.

This clonotype was counted once. A junction end diverges from the germline sequence, so it may reflect a read error. The V gene is TRBV20-1, the J gene TRBJ1-1; 9 nucleotides agree with TRBD1. Germline CDR1 and CDR2: DFQATT and SNEGSKA (reference sequence). The CDR3 runs 17 residues. The CDR3 nucleotides read TGTAGTGCTATCTATACCCGGGACAGGGTGCTCGGGACTGAAGCTCTCTTT. It yields the protein CSAIYTRDRVLGTEALF.

In this sample, this clonotype turned up many times. At one end the junction does not follow the germline gene, possibly because of a read error. The gene calls are TRBV4-2 and TRBJ2-3; D not certain. The CDR3 is 16 residues long. CDR1 and CDR2 from the germline V gene are LGHNA and YNFKEQ. Here the CDR3 reads CASSRGPAASTDTQYF. In DNA, the CDR3 is TGCGCCAGCAGCCGAGGACCGGCCGCTAGCACAGATACGCAGTATTTT.

This clonotype has ten or more counts. The V and J genes are TRBV5-1 and TRBJ2-1; 8 bases are a match to TRBD2. CDR3 length: 15 residues. The trim removed 4 bases at V and 6 bases at J, leaving 9 bases unmatched. Germline V gene data show CDR1 as SGHRS and CDR2 as YFSETQ. CDR3 sequence: CASSPIQAGANEQFF. The CDR3 nucleotides read TGCGCCAGCAGCCCCATACAAGCGGGGGCCAATGAGCAGTTCTTC.

In its sample, this clonotype was seen a few times. The V gene is TRBV6-5, the J gene TRBJ2-1; TRBD2 agrees at 11 bases. Trimming cost V 5 bases and J 6 bases; bases outside gene matches: 9. The germline gives CDR1 MNHEY, CDR2 SVGAGI. The CDR3 extends over 16 amino acids. CDR3 sequence reads: CASSTPGLADPNEQFF. The CDR3 nucleotides read TGTGCCAGCAGTACACCGGGACTAGCGGACCCCAATGAGCAGTTCTTC.

This chain links TRBV10-3 with TRBJ1-5, with a tentative D call TRBD1 (6 bases). Germline assignment: CDR1 ENHRY and CDR2 SYGVKD. This CDR3 contains 14 residues. The ends were cut back, 2 bases at V and 7 bases at J, with 12 bases in the middle. CDR3 in DNA: TGTGCCATCAGTGAGCGAGCAGGGGACCAGCCCCAGCATTTT. Its translation: CAISERAGDQPQHF.